This TCR beta chain was sequenced for a study of cytotoxic CD8 clonotypes in ibrutinib-treated CLL. Profiled with immunoSEQ multiplex PCR; TCRdb holds only in-frame clones, not every one. The sample yields about 200,000 clones, about three quarters seen once. This sample comprised PBMCs, obtained after 12 months of ibrutinib treatment. The receptor's source is a human donor with chronic lymphocytic leukemia.

CDR3 region: CASSLDRGREQYF. The DNA of the CDR3 is TGTGCCAGCAGTCTCGACAGGGGGCGCGAGCAGTACTTC. The chain employs TRBV6-4 and TRBJ2-7; 10 bases align to TRBD1. With 5 bases clipped from V and 6 bases from J, the junction kept 4 bases outside the gene matches. This CDR3 is 13 amino acids long. The germline CDR1 and CDR2 sequences are MRHNA and SNTAGT.